Here is one TCR beta chain with its context. Its antigen is not identified. This CDR3 is missing its conserved last phenylalanine or tryptophan, likely due to a read error. The DNA is left out, because the CDR3 cannot be placed on it with certainty; the CDR3 is given as TCRdb lists it. The CDR3 contains 11 residues when both ends are counted. Germline values: CDR1 SGHAT, CDR2 FQNNGV. The data belong to a study of T-cell reconstitution after alpha-beta-depleted transplantation in children. General study results and limits: A year had passed since transplant, and T-cell counts and diversity by then came mostly from newly produced T cells.

TCRbeta library preparation incorporated unique molecular identifiers. MiXCR, run by TCRdb on the PCR reads, gives a single entry per CDR3 protein. The data hold fewer than 750,000 distinct CDR3 sequences, with 23% observed a single time. The sample in question was PBMCs, mostly from graft donor cells, obtained 360 days after TCRalphabeta/CD19-depleted stem cell transplant. This rearrangement joins TRBV11-2 to TRBJ2-5; TRBD2 reflects the table's D call only, with no check against the DNA. The sequence was obtained from a boy under three years old who had a stem cell transplant for acute myeloid leukemia, so the T cells may come from the graft donor. The CDR3 is CASRAGTSHSL.